This T cell receptor (beta chain) was recorded in a study of Ad26.COV2.S vaccination and SARS-CoV-2 variants (dated by TCRdb to the early 2020s). Study-level background: Vaccine-arm donors came from COV1001, a multicentre, randomized, double-blind, placebo-controlled phase I-IIa trial of Ad26.COV2.S in healthy adults. Dosing of Ad26.COV2.S was intramuscular, at either 5x10^10 or 1x10^11 viral particles, delivered as one shot or as two shots spaced 56 days apart. The TCR-sequenced set comprised about 32 samples: 19 Ad26.COV2.S vaccine recipients, 5 placebo recipients and 8 SARS-CoV-2 convalescent individuals. Investigators remained blinded to trial group allocation during experiments and outcome assessment. Trial participants were randomized into five groups of five, in which low-dose or high-dose Ad26.COV2.S was given once or twice, or placebo was given on both occasions. The specificity and breadth of SARS-CoV-2-reactive T cell receptors after Ad26.COV2.S vaccination were assessed by TCRbeta repertoire sequencing. Points the paper makes about the study in general: Compared with placebo recipients, Ad26.COV2.S recipients showed higher spike-specific TCR breadth (P = 0.0014). The study was not powered to compare responses between vaccine doses or regimens. Non-spike TCR breadth was comparable between vaccine and placebo recipients, consistent with the vaccine containing only spike. Substantial breadth of spike-specific CD8+ and CD4+ T cell responses was reported after vaccination. It was noted by the authors that total T cell responses may have been underestimated by the TCR breadth and depth analyses.

From the cysteine up to the phenylalanine, the CDR3 has a length of 15 residues. Only the CDR3 portion is preserved as DNA: 45 bases, with reading frame beginning at the first base. V loses 0 bases, J loses 0 bases, and the germline ends lie 9 bases apart. The germline V gene provides CDR1 LGHNA and CDR2 YSLEER. Explained via the paper, the treatment or condition label denotes: 15 to 20 received Ad26.COV2.S at low or high dose, single or two shots; roughly five received placebo; per-sample allocation not given. For vaccine and placebo recipients, the sequenced repertoires came from samples collected on day 63 after the first injection. In Cohort 1b, about two dozen adults aged 18-55 years were enrolled at a single site in Boston, USA, between 29 July and 7 August 2020. Ad26.COV2.S was a replication-incompetent adenovirus type 26 vector that expressed a prefusion-stabilized SARS-CoV-2 spike protein derived from the original Wuhan strain.

With regard to this clone: Its recognized antigen is unknown. Per-base quality was not reported, and no clone a single base away is much larger than it. The sample carries other DNA sequences with the same CDR3.

TCRbeta CDR3 regions were sequenced with the immunoSEQ Assay. After extraction, genomic DNA underwent amplification by bias-controlled multiplex PCR, followed by high-throughput sequencing. Processing in the source paper ran as follows. To quantify the absolute abundance of every unique TCRbeta CDR3 region, sequences were collapsed and filtered. T cell fraction was estimated by normalization of TCRbeta template counts to usable DNA, with usable DNA being measured through amplification of reference genes present in all nucleated cells. Repertoire TCRs were annotated as SARS-CoV-2-specific when V gene, CDR3 amino acid sequence and J gene were exactly matched to a known reactive TCR set. MIRA supplied the reference SARS-CoV-2 TCR set, which was filtered for enrichment in COVID-19-positive ImmuneCODE repertoires so that public or cross-reactive TCRs were removed. Using the MIRA antigens, annotated TCRs were further analysed by specific ORF or by position within an ORF. Depth was the summed frequency of annotated unique rearrangements, while breadth was defined as annotated unique rearrangements over total unique productive rearrangements. TCR breadth was compared between groups using two-sided Wilcoxon rank-sum tests. Entries here come from immuneACCESS through TCRdb and include only in-frame sequences with V and J called. Some clones fail to appear in such tables; in the studies checked, an unresolved V gene covers under half of the shortfall, and the cause of the remainder is unknown. V, J and clone size reflect that table, while D and trimming were determined from the DNA. A total of 350,000 to 450,000 clones appear in this sample, around 87% of them only once. The ten largest clones capture about 3.5% of the sample.

The source material was peripheral blood, sampled in a trial of Ad26.COV2.S vaccine versus placebo. This sequence originates from a person between 18 and 65 years old who received the Ad26.COV2.S COVID-19 vaccine or a placebo. The chain links TRBV4-3 with TRBJ2-7, with a tentative D gene TRBD2 over 5 matching bases. The DNA sequence reads TGCGCCAGCAGCCAAGATCGTGGGAGCTCCTACGAGCAGTACTTC. Its translation reads: CASSQDRGSSYEQYF.